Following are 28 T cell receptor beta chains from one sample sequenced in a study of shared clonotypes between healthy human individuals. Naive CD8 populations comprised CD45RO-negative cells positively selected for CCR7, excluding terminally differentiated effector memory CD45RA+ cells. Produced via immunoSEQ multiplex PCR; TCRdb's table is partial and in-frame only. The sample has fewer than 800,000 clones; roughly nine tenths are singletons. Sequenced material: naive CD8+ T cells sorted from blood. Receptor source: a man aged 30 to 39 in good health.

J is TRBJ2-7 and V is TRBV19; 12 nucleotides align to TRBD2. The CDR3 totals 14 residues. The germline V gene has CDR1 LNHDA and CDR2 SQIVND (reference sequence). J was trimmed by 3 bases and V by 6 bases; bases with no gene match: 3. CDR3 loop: CASRKTSGSYEQYF. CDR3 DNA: TGTGCCAGTAGAAAGACTAGCGGGAGCTACGAGCAGTACTTC.

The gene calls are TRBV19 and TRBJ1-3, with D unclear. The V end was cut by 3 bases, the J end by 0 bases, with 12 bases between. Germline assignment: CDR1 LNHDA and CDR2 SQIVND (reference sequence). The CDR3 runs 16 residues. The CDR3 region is CASSIFGEPSGNTIYF. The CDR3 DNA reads TGTGCCAGTAGTATTTTCGGGGAACCCTCTGGAAACACCATATATTTT.

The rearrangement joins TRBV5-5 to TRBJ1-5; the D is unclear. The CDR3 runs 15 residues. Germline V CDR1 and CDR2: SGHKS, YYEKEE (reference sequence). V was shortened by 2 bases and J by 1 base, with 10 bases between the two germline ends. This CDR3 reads CASSLYLRSNQPQHF. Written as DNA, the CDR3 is TGTGCCAGCAGCTTATATTTACGGAGCAATCAGCCCCAGCATTTT.

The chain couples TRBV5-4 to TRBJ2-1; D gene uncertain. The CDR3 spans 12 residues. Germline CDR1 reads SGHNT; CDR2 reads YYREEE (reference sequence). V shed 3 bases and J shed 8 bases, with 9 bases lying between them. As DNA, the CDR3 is TGTGCCAGCAGCTCTTCGAAGGATGAGCAGTTCTTC. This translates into CASSSSKDEQFF. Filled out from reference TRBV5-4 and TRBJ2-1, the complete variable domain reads ETGVTQSPTHLIKTRGQQVTLRCSSQSGHNTVSWYQQALGQGPQFIFQYYREEENGRGNFPPRFSGLQFPNYSSELNVNALELDDSALYLCASSSSKDEQFFGPGTRLTVL.

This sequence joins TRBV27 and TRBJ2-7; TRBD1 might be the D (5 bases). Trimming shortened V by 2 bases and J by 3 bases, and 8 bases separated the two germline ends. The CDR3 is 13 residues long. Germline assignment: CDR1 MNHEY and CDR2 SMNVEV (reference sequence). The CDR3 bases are TGTGCCAGCAGTTTAAGGACAAGCTACGAGCAGTACTTC. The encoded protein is CASSLRTSYEQYF.

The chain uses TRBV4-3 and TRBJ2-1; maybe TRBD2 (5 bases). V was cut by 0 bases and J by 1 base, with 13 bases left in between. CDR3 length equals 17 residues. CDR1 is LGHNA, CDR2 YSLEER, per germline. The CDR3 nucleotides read TGCGCCAGCAGCCAAGATCAAAGGACTTCTTCCTACAATGAGCAGTTCTTC. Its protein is CASSQDQRTSSYNEQFF.

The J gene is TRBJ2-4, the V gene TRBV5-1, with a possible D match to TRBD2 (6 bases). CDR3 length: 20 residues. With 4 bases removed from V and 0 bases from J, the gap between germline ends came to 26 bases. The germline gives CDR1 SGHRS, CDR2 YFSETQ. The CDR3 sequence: CASSGETSSREGLAKNIQYF. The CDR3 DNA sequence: TGCGCCAGCAGCGGAGAGACTAGTTCGCGTGAAGGTTTAGCCAAAAACATTCAGTACTTC.

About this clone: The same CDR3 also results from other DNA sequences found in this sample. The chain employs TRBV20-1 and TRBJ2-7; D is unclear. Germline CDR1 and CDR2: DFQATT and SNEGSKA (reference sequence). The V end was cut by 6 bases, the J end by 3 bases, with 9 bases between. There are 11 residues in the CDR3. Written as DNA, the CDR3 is TGCAGTGCACCCGACAACTACGAGCAGTACTTC. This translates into CSAPDNYEQYF.

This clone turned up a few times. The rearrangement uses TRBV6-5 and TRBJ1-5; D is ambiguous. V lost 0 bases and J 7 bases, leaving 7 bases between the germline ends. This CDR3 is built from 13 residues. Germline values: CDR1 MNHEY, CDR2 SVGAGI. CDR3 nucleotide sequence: TGTGCCAGCAGTTACTCGCCCTCACAGCCCCAGCATTTT. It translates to CASSYSPSQPQHF.

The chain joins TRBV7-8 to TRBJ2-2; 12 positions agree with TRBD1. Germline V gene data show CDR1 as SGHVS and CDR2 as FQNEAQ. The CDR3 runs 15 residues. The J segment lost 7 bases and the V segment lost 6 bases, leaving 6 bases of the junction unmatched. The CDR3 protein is CASRQGQGAGGELFF. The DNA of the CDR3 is TGTGCCAGCAGACAGGGACAGGGGGCGGGCGGGGAGCTGTTTTTT.

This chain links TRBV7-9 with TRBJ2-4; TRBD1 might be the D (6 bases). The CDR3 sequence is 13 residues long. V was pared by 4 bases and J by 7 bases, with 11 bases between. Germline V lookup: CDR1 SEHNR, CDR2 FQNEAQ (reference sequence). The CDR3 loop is CASSSPDRNIQYF. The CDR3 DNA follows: TGTGCCAGCAGCTCACCTGACAGGAACATTCAGTACTTC. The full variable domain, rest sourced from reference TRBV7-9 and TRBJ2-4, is DTGVSQNPRHKITKRGQNVTFRCDPISEHNRLYWYRQTLGQGPEFLTYFQNEAQLEKSRLLSDRFSAERPKGSFSTLEIQRTEQGDSAMYLCASSSPDRNIQYFGAGTRLSVL.

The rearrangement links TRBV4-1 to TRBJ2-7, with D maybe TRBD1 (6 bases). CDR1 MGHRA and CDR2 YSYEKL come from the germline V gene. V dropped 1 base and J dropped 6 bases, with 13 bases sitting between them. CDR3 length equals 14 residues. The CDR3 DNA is TGCGCCAGCAGCCAAGGTGGGACAACAAGCGAGCAGTACTTC. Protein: CASSQGGTTSEQYF.

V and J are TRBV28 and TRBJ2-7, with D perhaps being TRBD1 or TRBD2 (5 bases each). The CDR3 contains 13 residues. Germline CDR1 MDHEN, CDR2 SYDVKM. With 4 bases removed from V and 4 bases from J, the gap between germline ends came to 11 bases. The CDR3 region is CASSSGRGYEQYF. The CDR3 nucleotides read TGTGCCAGCAGTTCGGGACGGGGATACGAGCAGTACTTC.

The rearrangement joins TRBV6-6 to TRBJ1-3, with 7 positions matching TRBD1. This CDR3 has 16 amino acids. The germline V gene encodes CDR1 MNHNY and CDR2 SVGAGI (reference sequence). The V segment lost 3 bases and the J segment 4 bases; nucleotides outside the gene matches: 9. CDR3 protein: CASSYGPDRAGNTIYF. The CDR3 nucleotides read TGTGCCAGCAGTTATGGCCCTGACAGGGCCGGAAACACCATATATTTT.

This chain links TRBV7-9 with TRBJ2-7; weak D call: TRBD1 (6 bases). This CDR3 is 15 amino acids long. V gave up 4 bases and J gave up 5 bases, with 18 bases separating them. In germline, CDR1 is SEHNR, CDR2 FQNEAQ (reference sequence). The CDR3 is CASSSDRHRENEQYF. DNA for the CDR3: TGTGCCAGCAGCTCGGACCGGCACAGGGAAAACGAGCAGTACTTC.

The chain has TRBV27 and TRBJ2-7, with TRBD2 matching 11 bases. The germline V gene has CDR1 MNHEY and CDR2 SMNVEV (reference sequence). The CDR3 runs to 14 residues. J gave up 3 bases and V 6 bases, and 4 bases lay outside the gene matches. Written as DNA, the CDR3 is TGTGCCAGCAGCTTAGCGGGAGGGGACTACGAGCAGTACTTC. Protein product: CASSLAGGDYEQYF.

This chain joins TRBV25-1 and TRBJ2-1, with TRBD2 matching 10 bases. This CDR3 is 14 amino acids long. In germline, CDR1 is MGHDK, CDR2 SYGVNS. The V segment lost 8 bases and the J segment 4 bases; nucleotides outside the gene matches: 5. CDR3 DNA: TGTGCCAGCGGGCCTAGCGGGGGATACAATGAGCAGTTCTTC. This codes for CASGPSGGYNEQFF.

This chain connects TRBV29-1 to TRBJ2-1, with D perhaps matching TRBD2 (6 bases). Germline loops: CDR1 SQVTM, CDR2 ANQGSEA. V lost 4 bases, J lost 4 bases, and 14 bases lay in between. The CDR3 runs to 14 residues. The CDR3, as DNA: TGCAGCGTTGGGGAGGTGAGCTTATACAATGAGCAGTTCTTC. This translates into CSVGEVSLYNEQFF.

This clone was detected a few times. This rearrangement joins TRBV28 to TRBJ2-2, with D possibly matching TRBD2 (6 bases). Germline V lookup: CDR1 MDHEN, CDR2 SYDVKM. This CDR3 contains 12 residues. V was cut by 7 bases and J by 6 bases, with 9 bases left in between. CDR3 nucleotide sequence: TGTGCCAGCACGGCGGGGTCCGGGGAGCTGTTTTTT. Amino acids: CASTAGSGELFF.

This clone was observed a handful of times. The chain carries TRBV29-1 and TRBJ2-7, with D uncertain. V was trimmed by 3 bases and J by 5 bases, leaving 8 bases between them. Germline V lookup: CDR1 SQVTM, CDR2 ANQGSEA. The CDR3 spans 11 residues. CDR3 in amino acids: CSVDVQNEQYF. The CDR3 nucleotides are TGCAGCGTTGATGTGCAGAACGAGCAGTACTTC.

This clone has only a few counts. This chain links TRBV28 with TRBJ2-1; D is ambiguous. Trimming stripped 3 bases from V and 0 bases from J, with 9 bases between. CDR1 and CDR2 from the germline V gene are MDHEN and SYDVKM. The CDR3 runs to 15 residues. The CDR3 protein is CASSFGGASYNEQFF. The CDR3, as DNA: TGTGCCAGCAGTTTTGGCGGAGCCTCCTACAATGAGCAGTTCTTC. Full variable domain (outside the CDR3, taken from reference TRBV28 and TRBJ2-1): DVKVTQSSRYLVKRTGEKVFLECVQDMDHENMFWYRQDPGLGLRLIYFSYDVKMKEKGDIPEGYSVSREKKERFSLILESASTNQTSMYLCASSFGGASYNEQFFGPGTRLTVL.

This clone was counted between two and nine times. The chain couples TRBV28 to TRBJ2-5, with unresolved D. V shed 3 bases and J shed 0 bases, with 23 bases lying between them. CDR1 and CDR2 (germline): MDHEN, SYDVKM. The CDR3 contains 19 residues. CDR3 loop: CASSFPGDFRREYQETQYF. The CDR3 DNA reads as TGTGCCAGCAGTTTTCCCGGAGACTTCAGACGAGAGTACCAAGAGACCCAGTACTTC. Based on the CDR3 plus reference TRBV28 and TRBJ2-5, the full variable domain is DVKVTQSSRYLVKRTGEKVFLECVQDMDHENMFWYRQDPGLGLRLIYFSYDVKMKEKGDIPEGYSVSREKKERFSLILESASTNQTSMYLCASSFPGDFRREYQETQYFGPGTRLLVL.

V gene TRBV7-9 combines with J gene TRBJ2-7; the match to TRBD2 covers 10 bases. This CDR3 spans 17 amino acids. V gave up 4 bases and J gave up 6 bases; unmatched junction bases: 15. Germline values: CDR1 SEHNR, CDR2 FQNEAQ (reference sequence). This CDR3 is CASSSQVPLAGVTEQYF. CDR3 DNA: TGTGCCAGCAGCTCCCAGGTTCCCCTAGCGGGAGTCACCGAGCAGTACTTC. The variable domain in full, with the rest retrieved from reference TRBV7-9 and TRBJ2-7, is DTGVSQNPRHKITKRGQNVTFRCDPISEHNRLYWYRQTLGQGPEFLTYFQNEAQLEKSRLLSDRFSAERPKGSFSTLEIQRTEQGDSAMYLCASSSQVPLAGVTEQYFGPGTRLTVT.

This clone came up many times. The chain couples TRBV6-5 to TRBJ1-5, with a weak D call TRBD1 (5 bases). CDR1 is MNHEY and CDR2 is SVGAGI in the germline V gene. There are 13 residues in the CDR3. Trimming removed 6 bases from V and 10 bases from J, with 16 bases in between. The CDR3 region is CASSKLSGQPQHF. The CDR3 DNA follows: TGTGCCAGCAGCAAACTTTCGGGGCAACCCCAGCATTTT.

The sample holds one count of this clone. CDR3 nucleotide sequence: TGCAGCGTTGATAGCGCAGAGCAAGAGACCCAGTACTTC. Amino acid sequence: CSVDSAEQETQYF. The gene calls are TRBV29-1 and TRBJ2-5; D possibly corresponds to TRBD2 (5 bases). Trimming removed 3 bases from V and 2 bases from J, with 10 bases in between. The V gene's germline CDR1 is SQVTM and CDR2 ANQGSEA. The CDR3 has 13 residues.

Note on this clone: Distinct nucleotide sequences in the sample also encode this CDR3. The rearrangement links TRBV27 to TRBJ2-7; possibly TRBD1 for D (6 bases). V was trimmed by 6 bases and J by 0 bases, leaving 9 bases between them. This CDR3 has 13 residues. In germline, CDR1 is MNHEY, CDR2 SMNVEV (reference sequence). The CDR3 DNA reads TGTGCCAGCAGCTGGGACACCTCCTACGAGCAGTACTTC. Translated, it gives CASSWDTSYEQYF.

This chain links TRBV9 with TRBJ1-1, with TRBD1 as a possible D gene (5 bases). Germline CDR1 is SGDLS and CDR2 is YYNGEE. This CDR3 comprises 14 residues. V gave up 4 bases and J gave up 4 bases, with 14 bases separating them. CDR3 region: CASSPLRRGTEAFF. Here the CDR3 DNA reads TGTGCCAGCAGCCCCCTCCGGAGGGGCACTGAAGCTTTCTTT.

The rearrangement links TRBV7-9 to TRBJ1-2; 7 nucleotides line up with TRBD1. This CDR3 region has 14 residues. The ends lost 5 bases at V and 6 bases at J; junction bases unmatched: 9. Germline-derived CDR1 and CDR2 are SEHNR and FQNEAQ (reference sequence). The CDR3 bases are TGTGCCAGCAGCGCCCTAGGAGGGGGCGATGGCTACACCTTC. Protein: CASSALGGGDGYTF.